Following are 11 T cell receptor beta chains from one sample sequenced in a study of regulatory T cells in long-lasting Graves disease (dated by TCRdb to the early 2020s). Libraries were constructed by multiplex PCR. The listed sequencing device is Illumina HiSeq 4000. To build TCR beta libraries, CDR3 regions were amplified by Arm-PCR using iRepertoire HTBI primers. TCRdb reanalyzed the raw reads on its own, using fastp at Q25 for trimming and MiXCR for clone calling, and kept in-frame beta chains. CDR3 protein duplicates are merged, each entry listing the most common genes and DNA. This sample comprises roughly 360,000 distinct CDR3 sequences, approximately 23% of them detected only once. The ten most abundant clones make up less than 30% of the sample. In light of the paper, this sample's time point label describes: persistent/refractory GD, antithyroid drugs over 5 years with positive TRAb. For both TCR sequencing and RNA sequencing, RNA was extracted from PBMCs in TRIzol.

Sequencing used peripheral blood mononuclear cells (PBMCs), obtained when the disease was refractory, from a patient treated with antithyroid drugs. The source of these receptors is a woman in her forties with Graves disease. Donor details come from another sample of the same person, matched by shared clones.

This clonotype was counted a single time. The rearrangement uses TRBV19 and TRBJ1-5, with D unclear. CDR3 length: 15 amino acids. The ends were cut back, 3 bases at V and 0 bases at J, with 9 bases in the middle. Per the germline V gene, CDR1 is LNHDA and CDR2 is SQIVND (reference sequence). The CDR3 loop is CASSMGQSSNQPQHF. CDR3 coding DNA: TGTGCCAGTAGTATGGGCCAGAGTAGCAATCAGCCCCAGCATTTT.

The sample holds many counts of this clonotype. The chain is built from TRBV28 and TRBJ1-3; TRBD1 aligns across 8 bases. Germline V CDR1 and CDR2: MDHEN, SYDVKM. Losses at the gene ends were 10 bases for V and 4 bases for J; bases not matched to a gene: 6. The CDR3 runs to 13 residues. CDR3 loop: CATRTGLGNTIYF. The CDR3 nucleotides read TGTGCCACCCGGACAGGGTTGGGAAACACCATATATTTT.

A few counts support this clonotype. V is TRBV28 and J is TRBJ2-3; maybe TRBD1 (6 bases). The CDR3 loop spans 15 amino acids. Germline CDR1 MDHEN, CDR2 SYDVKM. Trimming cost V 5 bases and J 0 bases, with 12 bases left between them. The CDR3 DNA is TGTGCCAGCAGTCTCGGGACATTCAGCACAGATACGCAGTATTTT. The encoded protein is CASSLGTFSTDTQYF.

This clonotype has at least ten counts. The CDR3 loop is CASSFTWGGTGELFF. As DNA, the CDR3 is TGTGCCAGCAGCTTCACGTGGGGCGGCACCGGGGAGCTGTTTTTT. This rearrangement joins TRBV11-2 to TRBJ2-2; a weak D match, TRBD1 (5 bases). Per germline, CDR1 SGHAT and CDR2 FQNNGV. V lost 3 bases and J 4 bases, leaving 12 bases between the germline ends. This CDR3 is built from 15 residues.

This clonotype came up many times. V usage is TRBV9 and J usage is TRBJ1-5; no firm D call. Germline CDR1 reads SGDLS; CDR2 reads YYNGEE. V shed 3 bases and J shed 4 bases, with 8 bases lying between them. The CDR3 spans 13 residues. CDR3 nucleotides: TGTGCCAGCAGCGACGACGGAAATCAGCCCCAGCATTTT. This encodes CASSDDGNQPQHF.

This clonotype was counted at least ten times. The chain's CDR3 is CASSLVTSQPQHF. CDR3 bases: TGTGCCAGCAGTTTAGTCACAAGTCAGCCCCAGCATTTT. This chain joins TRBV28 and TRBJ1-5; the D is unclear. This CDR3 is 13 amino acids long. V lost 2 bases, J lost 6 bases, and 8 bases lay in between. CDR1 is MDHEN and CDR2 is SYDVKM in the germline V gene.

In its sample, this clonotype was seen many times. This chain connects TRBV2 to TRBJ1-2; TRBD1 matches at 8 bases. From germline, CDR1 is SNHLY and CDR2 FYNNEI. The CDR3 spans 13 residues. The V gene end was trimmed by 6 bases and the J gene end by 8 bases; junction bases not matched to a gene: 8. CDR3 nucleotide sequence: TGTGCCAGCAGCTCTGACAGGGGTGCGGGCTACACCTTC. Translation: CASSSDRGAGYTF.

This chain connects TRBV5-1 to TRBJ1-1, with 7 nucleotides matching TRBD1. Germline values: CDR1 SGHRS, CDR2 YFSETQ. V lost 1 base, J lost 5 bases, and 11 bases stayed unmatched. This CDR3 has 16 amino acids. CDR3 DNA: TGCGCCAGCAGCTTGTACAGGGGTTGGAGCATGACTGAAGCTTTCTTT. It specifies CASSLYRGWSMTEAFF.

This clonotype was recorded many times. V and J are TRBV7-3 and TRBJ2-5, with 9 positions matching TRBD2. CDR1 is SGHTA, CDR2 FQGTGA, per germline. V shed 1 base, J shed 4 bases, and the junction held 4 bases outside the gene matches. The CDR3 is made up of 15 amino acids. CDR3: CASSLIAGVGETQYF. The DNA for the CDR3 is TGTGCCAGCAGCTTAATAGCGGGAGTGGGAGAGACCCAGTACTTC.

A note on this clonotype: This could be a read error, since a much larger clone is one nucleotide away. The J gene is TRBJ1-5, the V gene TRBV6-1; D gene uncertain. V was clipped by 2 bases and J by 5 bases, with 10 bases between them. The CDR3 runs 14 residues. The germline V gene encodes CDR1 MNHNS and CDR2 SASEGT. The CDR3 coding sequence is TGTGCCAGCAGTGAATTGGGTACCTATCAGCCCCAGCATTTT. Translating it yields CASSELGTYQPQHF.

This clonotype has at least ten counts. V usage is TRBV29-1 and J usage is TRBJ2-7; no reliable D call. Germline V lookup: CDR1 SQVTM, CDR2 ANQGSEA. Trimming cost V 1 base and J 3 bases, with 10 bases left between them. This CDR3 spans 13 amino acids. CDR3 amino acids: CSVEGPLRYEQYF. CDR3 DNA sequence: TGCAGCGTTGAAGGTCCCCTTCGCTACGAGCAGTACTTC.